This is a list of T cell receptor beta chains from one sample in a study of T cell repertoires in cytomegalovirus infection. MiXCR was run by TCRdb on the reads, yielding one entry per CDR3 protein. Among about half a million distinct CDR3 sequences listed, roughly 46% were seen once. For these receptors, no antigen is known. The sample was cultured PBMCs, taken from culture after CMV antigen stimulation. The receptors were sampled from a human donor in good health (CMV status not recorded). Some clones in this sample may be carry-over from other donors' samples. Each CDR3 is given with its conserved first and last residue. A D gene is named only where the DNA matches it firmly.

v_call	d_call	j_call	cdr3_aa
TRBV6-5	.	TRBJ2-3	CASSYGLATDTQYF
TRBV7-2	.	TRBJ2-1	CASYPRRITYNEQFF
TRBV10-2	TRBD1	TRBJ1-6	CASRQGIGSPLHF
TRBV27	TRBD2	TRBJ2-5	CASSSLPGVAGGDETQYF
TRBV12-3/TRBV12-4	TRBD2	TRBJ2-7	CASSSGTSGAYEQYF
TRBV6-6	.	TRBJ2-1	CASSRQEFNEQFF
TRBV6-5	.	TRBJ2-6	CASSRGVLGANVLTF
TRBV12-3/TRBV12-4	TRBD2	TRBJ2-1	CASSFLGGPRTEQFF
TRBV7-2	.	TRBJ2-5	CASSLGQKETQYF
TRBV15	TRBD2	TRBJ2-1	CATSRFITSGGYNEQFF
TRBV7-2	.	TRBJ2-1	CASSFRPGRDEQFF
TRBV12-3/TRBV12-4	.	TRBJ2-3	CASTRGPSTDTQYF
TRBV7-2	.	TRBJ2-7	CASSGTSGGSYEQYF
TRBV6-1	.	TRBJ2-3	CASSPEVGGWADTQYF
TRBV7-8	.	TRBJ1-1	CASSPLRPLGVGEAFF
TRBV7-2	TRBD1	TRBJ2-7	CASSPTDRGKPYEQYF
TRBV10-3	TRBD1	TRBJ1-1	CAISGTGDTEAFF
TRBV7-2	TRBD1	TRBJ1-1	CASSLDRVVTEAFF
TRBV5-1	.	TRBJ1-2	CASRLGGTYGYTF
TRBV7-4	.	TRBJ1-1	CASSLVDRNTEAFF
TRBV6-6	.	TRBJ1-5	CAARGSNQPQHF
TRBV7-6	TRBD1	TRBJ2-5	CASSSDRGQETQYF
TRBV12-5	TRBD2	TRBJ2-1	CASGSPSLAGGPGEQFF
TRBV2	.	TRBJ2-7	CASSVDRTTYEQYF